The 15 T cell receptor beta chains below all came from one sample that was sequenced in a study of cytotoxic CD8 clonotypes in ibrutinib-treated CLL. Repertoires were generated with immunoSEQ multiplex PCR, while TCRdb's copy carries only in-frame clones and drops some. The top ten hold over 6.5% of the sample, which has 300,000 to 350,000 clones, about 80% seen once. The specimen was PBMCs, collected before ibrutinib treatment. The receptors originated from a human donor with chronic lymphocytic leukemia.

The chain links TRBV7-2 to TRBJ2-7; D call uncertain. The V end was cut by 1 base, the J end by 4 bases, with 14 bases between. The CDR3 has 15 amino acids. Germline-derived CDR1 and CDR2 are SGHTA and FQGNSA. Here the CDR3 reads CASSLVWRNGYEQYF. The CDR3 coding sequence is TGTGCCAGCAGCTTAGTGTGGCGTAACGGGTACGAGCAGTACTTC.

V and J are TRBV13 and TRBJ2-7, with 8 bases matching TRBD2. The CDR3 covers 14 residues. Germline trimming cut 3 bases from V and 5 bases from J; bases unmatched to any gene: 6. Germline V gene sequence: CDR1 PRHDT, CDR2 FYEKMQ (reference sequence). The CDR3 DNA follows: TGTGCCAGCAGCTTCGGGAGGGGTGGAGACGAGCAGTACTTC. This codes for CASSFGRGGDEQYF.

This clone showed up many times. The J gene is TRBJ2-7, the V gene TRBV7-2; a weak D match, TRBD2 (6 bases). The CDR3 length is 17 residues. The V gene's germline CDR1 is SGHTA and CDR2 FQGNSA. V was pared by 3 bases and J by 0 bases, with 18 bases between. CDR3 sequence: CASSFGTRDSYSYEQYF. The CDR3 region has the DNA TGTGCCAGCAGCTTCGGGACCCGGGACTCCTACTCCTACGAGCAGTACTTC.

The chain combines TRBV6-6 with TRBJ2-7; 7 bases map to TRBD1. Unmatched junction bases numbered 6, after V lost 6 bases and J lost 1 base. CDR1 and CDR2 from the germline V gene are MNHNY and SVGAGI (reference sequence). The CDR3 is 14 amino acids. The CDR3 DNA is TGTGCCAGCAGAGACCGACAGGGATCCTACGAGCAGTACTTC. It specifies CASRDRQGSYEQYF.

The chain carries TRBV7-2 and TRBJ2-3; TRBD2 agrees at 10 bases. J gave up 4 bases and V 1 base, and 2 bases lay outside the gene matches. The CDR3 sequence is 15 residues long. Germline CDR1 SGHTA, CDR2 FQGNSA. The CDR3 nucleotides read TGTGCCAGCAGCTTAGTAGCGGGAGGAGCAGATACGCAGTATTTT. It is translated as CASSLVAGGADTQYF.

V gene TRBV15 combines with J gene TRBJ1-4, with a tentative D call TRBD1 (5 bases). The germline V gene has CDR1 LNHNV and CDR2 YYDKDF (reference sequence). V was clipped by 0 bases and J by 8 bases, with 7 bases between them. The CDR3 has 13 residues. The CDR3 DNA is TGTGCCACCAGCAGAGAGGGGCCCGAAAAACTGTTTTTT. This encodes CATSREGPEKLFF.

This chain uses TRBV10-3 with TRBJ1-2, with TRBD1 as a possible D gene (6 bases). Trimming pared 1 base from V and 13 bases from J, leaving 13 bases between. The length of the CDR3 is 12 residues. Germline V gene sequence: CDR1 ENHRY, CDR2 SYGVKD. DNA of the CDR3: TGTGCCATCAGTGAGTGGTCAGGGGAGCCCACCTTC. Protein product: CAISEWSGEPTF.

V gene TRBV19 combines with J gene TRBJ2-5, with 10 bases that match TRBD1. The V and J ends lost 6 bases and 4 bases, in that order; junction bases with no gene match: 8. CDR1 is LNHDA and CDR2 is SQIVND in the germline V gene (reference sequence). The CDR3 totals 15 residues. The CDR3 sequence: CASRTGTGVAETQYF. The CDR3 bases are TGTGCCAGTAGGACCGGGACAGGGGTTGCAGAGACCCAGTACTTC.

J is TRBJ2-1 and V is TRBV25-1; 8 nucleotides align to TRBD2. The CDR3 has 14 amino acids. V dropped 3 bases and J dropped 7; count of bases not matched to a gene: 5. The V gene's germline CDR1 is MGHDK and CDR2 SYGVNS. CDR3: CASSESGLENEQFF. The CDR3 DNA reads TGTGCCAGCAGTGAGTCGGGACTAGAAAATGAGCAGTTCTTC.

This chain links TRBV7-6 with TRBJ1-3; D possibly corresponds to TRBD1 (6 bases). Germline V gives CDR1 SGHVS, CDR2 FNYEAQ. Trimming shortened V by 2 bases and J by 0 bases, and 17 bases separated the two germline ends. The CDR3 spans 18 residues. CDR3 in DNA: TGTGCCAGCAGCTTATATAGGGGAGACAGGAGCTCTGGAAACACCATATATTTT. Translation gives CASSLYRGDRSSGNTIYF.

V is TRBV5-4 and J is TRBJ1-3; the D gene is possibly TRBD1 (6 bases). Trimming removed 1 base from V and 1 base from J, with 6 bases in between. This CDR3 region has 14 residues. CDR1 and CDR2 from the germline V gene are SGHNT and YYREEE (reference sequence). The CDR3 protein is CASSLTGSGNTIYF. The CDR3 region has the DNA TGTGCCAGCAGCTTGACAGGGTCTGGAAACACCATATATTTT.

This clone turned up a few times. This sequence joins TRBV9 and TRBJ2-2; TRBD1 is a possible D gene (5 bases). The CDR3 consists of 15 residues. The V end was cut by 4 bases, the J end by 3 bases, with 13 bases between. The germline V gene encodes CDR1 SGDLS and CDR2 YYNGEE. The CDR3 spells CASSSQGGYTGELFF. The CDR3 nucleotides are TGTGCCAGCAGCTCCCAGGGTGGGTACACCGGGGAGCTGTTTTTT.

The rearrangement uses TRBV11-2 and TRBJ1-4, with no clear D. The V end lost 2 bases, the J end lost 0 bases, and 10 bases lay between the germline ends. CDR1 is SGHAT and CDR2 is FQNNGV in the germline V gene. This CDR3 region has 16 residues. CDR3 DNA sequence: TGTGCCAGCAGCTTAACCTCCCCGCCAACTAATGAAAAACTGTTTTTT. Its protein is CASSLTSPPTNEKLFF.

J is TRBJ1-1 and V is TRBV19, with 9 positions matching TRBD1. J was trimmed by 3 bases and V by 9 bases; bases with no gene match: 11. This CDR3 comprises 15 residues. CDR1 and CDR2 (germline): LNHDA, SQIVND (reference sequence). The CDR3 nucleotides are TGTGCCAGCGGAACAGGGGGCGCTGGACACACTGAAGCTTTCTTT. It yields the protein CASGTGGAGHTEAFF.

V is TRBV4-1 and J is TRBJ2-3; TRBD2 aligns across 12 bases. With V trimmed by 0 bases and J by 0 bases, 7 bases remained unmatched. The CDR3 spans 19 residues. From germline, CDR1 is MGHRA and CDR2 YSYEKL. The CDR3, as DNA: TGCGCCAGCAGCCAAGAGGGGACTAGCGGGCTTATTAGCACAGATACGCAGTATTTT. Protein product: CASSQEGTSGLISTDTQYF.